The 32 T cell receptor beta chains below come from one sample, sequenced in a study of cytomegalovirus exposure and HLA in healthy donors. The PCR contained 60 Vbeta and 13 Jbeta primers. Sequenced by immunoSEQ multiplex PCR; TCRdb stores in-frame clones only, minus some. The sample shows 110,000 or so clones, 65% to 85% of them seen only once. The specimen was PBMCs. The receptors were gathered from a woman aged 40-49 years in good health and CMV-seropositive.

In DNA, the CDR3 is TGTGCCAGCAGTGACTCTGGCGGGGGTGACTACAATGAGCAGTTCTTC. It codes for CASSDSGGGDYNEQFF. The rearrangement joins TRBV6-4 to TRBJ2-1; 7 bases are shared with TRBD2. V was clipped by 0 bases and J by 3 bases; unmatched bases: 5. Germline CDR1 MRHNA, CDR2 SNTAGT. The CDR3 has 16 amino acids.

The CDR3 DNA reads TGTGCCAGCAGCTTGAACTTCATGAACACTGAAGCTTTCTTT. It translates to CASSLNFMNTEAFF. V is TRBV9 and J is TRBJ1-1; D remains unclear. Trimming cost V 4 bases and J 0 bases, with 10 bases left between them. The CDR3 extends over 14 amino acids. CDR1 and CDR2 from the germline V gene are SGDLS and YYNGEE.

The chain employs TRBV5-1 and TRBJ2-1; possibly TRBD2 for D (6 bases). V lost 4 bases, J lost 0 bases, and 8 bases lay in between. This CDR3 region has 14 residues. Germline CDR1 SGHRS, CDR2 YFSETQ. CDR3 nucleotide sequence: TGCGCCAGCAGCGTGACTAGCTCCTACAATGAGCAGTTCTTC. This sequence encodes CASSVTSSYNEQFF.

The rearrangement uses TRBV5-4 and TRBJ1-5, with TRBD1 identical over 12 bases. The CDR3 sequence is 16 residues long. Germline CDR1 SGHNT, CDR2 YYREEE (reference sequence). With 4 bases clipped from V and 6 bases from J, the junction kept 8 bases outside the gene matches. CDR3 nucleotide sequence: TGTGCCAGCAGCCTCGGGACAGGGGGCTTTAGTCAGCCCCAGCATTTT. Its translation is CASSLGTGGFSQPQHF.

The V call is TRBV27, the J call TRBJ1-1; D gene uncertain. V gave up 1 base and J gave up 4 bases, with 10 bases separating them. The CDR3 spans 14 residues. Germline loops: CDR1 MNHEY, CDR2 SMNVEV (reference sequence). For the CDR3, the DNA is TGTGCCAGCAGTTTATTACCAGGCAGCACTGAAGCTTTCTTT. Its translation is CASSLLPGSTEAFF.

This clone occurred a few times. The rearrangement links TRBV5-1 to TRBJ2-7, with 7 bases lining up with TRBD2. V shed 1 base and J 3 bases; nucleotides not matched to a gene: 4. The CDR3 is 14 amino acids. Germline assignment: CDR1 SGHRS and CDR2 YFSETQ. The CDR3 reads CASSLSGILYEQYF. The CDR3 nucleotides read TGCGCCAGCAGCTTGAGCGGGATACTCTACGAGCAGTACTTC.

The V call is TRBV5-6, the J call TRBJ1-2; 7 bases line up with TRBD1. The CDR3 spans 12 residues. Trimming removed 4 bases from V and 12 bases from J; junction bases left unmatched: 9. In germline, CDR1 is SGHDT, CDR2 YYEEEE. The CDR3 spells CASSAGQVKNTF. CDR3 bases: TGTGCCAGCAGCGCCGGACAGGTGAAAAACACCTTC.

The genes are TRBV5-6 and TRBJ2-3, with 8 bases that match TRBD2. V lost 4 bases to trimming and J lost 5 bases; unmatched junction nucleotides: 6. The germline gives CDR1 SGHDT, CDR2 YYEEEE. CDR3 length equals 14 residues. Here the CDR3 DNA reads TGTGCCAGCAGCCCCGGGGGGGGTGTAGATACGCAGTATTTT. This translates into CASSPGGGVDTQYF. The whole variable domain, remainder taken from reference TRBV5-6 and TRBJ2-3, is DAGVTQSPTHLIKTRGQQVTLRCSPKSGHDTVSWYQQALGQGPQFIFQYYEEEERQRGNFPDRFSGHQFPNYSSELNVNALLLGDSALYLCASSPGGGVDTQYFGPGTRLTVL.

V and J are TRBV30 and TRBJ2-7; perhaps TRBD2 as D (5 bases). CDR3 length: 13 residues. The germline V gene has CDR1 GTSNPN and CDR2 SVGIG (reference sequence). V lost 3 bases and J 0 bases, leaving 9 bases between the germline ends. CDR3 coding DNA: TGTGCCTGGAGCGTGGACTTCTCCTACGAGCAGTACTTC. This codes for CAWSVDFSYEQYF.

The genes are TRBV5-1 and TRBJ2-5; 9 bases align to TRBD2. This CDR3 is 16 amino acids long. Per the germline V gene, CDR1 is SGHRS and CDR2 is YFSETQ. The J segment lost 4 bases and the V segment lost 3 bases, leaving 10 bases of the junction unmatched. The CDR3 DNA reads as TGCGCCAGCAGCTCCCGACTAGCGGATGCATCAGAGACCCAGTACTTC. As protein: CASSSRLADASETQYF.

V is TRBV30 and J is TRBJ2-7, with TRBD1 identical over 9 bases. The germline V gene encodes CDR1 GTSNPN and CDR2 SVGIG (reference sequence). V shed 1 base and J 3 bases; nucleotides not matched to a gene: 4. The CDR3 is 14 residues long. In nucleotides, the CDR3 is TGTGCCTGGAGTGCGGGACAGGGTAACTACGAGCAGTACTTC. Its protein is CAWSAGQGNYEQYF.

This sequence joins TRBV7-2 and TRBJ2-3; 9 positions match TRBD2. Germline V lookup: CDR1 SGHTA, CDR2 FQGNSA. Germline trimming cut 2 bases from V and 0 bases from J; bases unmatched to any gene: 12. The CDR3 loop spans 19 amino acids. The CDR3 sequence is CASSLIRRGGGVSTDTQYF. The CDR3 DNA follows: TGTGCCAGCAGCTTAATTCGGCGGGGGGGCGGAGTCAGCACAGATACGCAGTATTTT.

This clone was picked up a small number of times. The chain couples TRBV9 to TRBJ2-7; a possible D gene is TRBD2 (6 bases). CDR3 size: 15 residues. Germline assignment: CDR1 SGDLS and CDR2 YYNGEE. The germline V and J ends were trimmed by 0 bases and 0 bases, with 10 bases remaining between them. CDR3: CASSVGDGSSYEQYF. In DNA, the CDR3 is TGTGCCAGCAGCGTAGGGGACGGGAGCTCCTACGAGCAGTACTTC.

The CDR3 DNA is TGTGCCAGCAGCCAAGATCGGGTGTTTCTCACAGATACGCAGTATTTT. This encodes CASSQDRVFLTDTQYF. The chain employs TRBV14 and TRBJ2-3; no firm D call. Trimming stripped 0 bases from V and 2 bases from J, with 12 bases between. The germline gives CDR1 SGHDN, CDR2 FVKESK. The CDR3 is made up of 16 amino acids.

The rearrangement joins TRBV6-5 to TRBJ1-1, with D tentatively TRBD1 (5 bases). Germline-derived CDR1 and CDR2 are MNHEY and SVGAGI. This CDR3 spans 14 amino acids. The V and J ends lost 5 bases and 6 bases respectively, with 16 bases between them. CDR3 nucleotides: TGTGCCAGCAGTGTTTCCGGGGCGGGGGCTGAAGCTTTCTTT. It yields the protein CASSVSGAGAEAFF.

V and J are TRBV9 and TRBJ2-7; TRBD1 might be the D (5 bases). The ends were cut back, 3 bases at V and 6 bases at J, with 13 bases in the middle. This CDR3 is built from 13 residues. Germline CDR1 is SGDLS and CDR2 is YYNGEE. The CDR3 reads CASSASLGREQYF. Here the CDR3 DNA reads TGTGCCAGCAGCGCGAGTTTGGGGCGCGAGCAGTACTTC.

V is TRBV2 and J is TRBJ1-1; D possibly corresponds to TRBD1 (5 bases). Trimming cost V 6 bases and J 8 bases, with 22 bases left between them. This CDR3 contains 15 residues. CDR1 is SNHLY, CDR2 FYNNEI, per germline. Here the CDR3 reads CASRYRPQGPYEAFF. In DNA form, the CDR3 reads TGTGCCAGCAGGTACCGACCTCAGGGTCCCTACGAAGCTTTCTTT.

The chain uses TRBV13 and TRBJ1-6; 12 nucleotides match TRBD1. Germline values: CDR1 PRHDT, CDR2 FYEKMQ (reference sequence). The CDR3 spans 16 residues. J was trimmed by 7 bases and V by 6 bases; bases with no gene match: 7. The CDR3, as DNA: TGTGCCAGCAGACCAAGGGACAGGGGGCTAAATTCACCCCTCCACTTT. Protein: CASRPRDRGLNSPLHF.

CDR3 protein: CASSLPVSGEQFF. DNA for the CDR3: TGCGCCAGCAGCTTGCCGGTCAGCGGCGAGCAGTTCTTC. The chain has TRBV5-1 and TRBJ2-1, with D perhaps matching TRBD2 (5 bases). The CDR3 length is 13 residues. Trimming pared 1 base from V and 10 bases from J, leaving 12 bases between. Germline V gives CDR1 SGHRS, CDR2 YFSETQ.

This clone was observed a single time. V and J are TRBV27 and TRBJ1-5; a possible D gene is TRBD1 (6 bases). The germline V gene encodes CDR1 MNHEY and CDR2 SMNVEV (reference sequence). The CDR3 spans 14 residues. The V end lost 5 bases, the J end lost 4 bases, and 12 bases lay between the germline ends. The CDR3 sequence: CASSITGYNQPQHF. As DNA, the CDR3 is TGTGCCAGCAGTATCACAGGGTATAATCAGCCCCAGCATTTT.

The count of this clone is one. The V gene is TRBV7-9, the J gene TRBJ2-1; D call uncertain. Trimming cost V 4 bases and J 1 base, with 14 bases left between them. The CDR3 length is 16 residues. The V gene's germline CDR1 is SEHNR and CDR2 FQNEAQ (reference sequence). The CDR3 bases are TGTGCCAGCAGCTCCGAATCCAGGATTTCCTACAATGAGCAGTTCTTC. This sequence encodes CASSSESRISYNEQFF.

V is TRBV27 and J is TRBJ1-1; tentative D call: TRBD1 (5 bases). This CDR3 has 15 amino acids. CDR1 MNHEY and CDR2 SMNVEV come from the germline V gene (reference sequence). Trimming removed 0 bases at V and 4 bases at J, with 12 bases between. The CDR3 sequence: CASSLSRRASTEAFF. In DNA, the CDR3 is TGTGCCAGCAGTTTATCGCGCAGGGCTAGCACTGAAGCTTTCTTT.

V and J are TRBV2 and TRBJ2-1; a weak D match, TRBD1 (6 bases). The CDR3 runs 13 residues. Germline V gene lookup returns CDR1 SNHLY and CDR2 FYNNEI. Trimming left V 6 bases short and J 8 bases short, with 14 bases between. As DNA, the CDR3 is TGTGCCAGCAGGGGTCCAGGGGTCGATGAGCAGTTCTTC. Translating it yields CASRGPGVDEQFF. Combining the CDR3 with reference TRBV2 and TRBJ2-1 gives the whole variable domain EPEVTQTPSHQVTQMGQEVILRCVPISNHLYFYWYRQILGQKVEFLVSFYNNEISEKSEIFDDQFSVERPDGSNFTLKIRSTKLEDSAMYFCASRGPGVDEQFFGPGTRLTVL.

This chain uses TRBV30 with TRBJ1-5, with D perhaps TRBD1 (6 bases). Germline V gene lookup returns CDR1 GTSNPN and CDR2 SVGIG (reference sequence). The CDR3 has 14 residues. V lost 2 bases and J lost 1, with 9 bases in between. CDR3 loop: CAWSRQASNQPQHF. The CDR3 DNA sequence: TGTGCCTGGAGTAGACAGGCGAGCAATCAGCCCCAGCATTTT.

The chain joins TRBV5-4 to TRBJ1-2; no firm D call. CDR3 length: 12 residues. From germline, CDR1 is SGHNT and CDR2 YYREEE (reference sequence). The V gene lost 0 bases and the J gene lost 6 bases, with 6 bases spanning the gap. The CDR3 DNA follows: TGTGCCAGCAGCTTGGACGCGAATGGCTACACCTTC. It translates to CASSLDANGYTF.

The count of this clone is one. The chain couples TRBV18 to TRBJ1-5; D might be TRBD1 (6 bases). V lost 4 bases to trimming and J lost 5 bases, with 12 bases between them. The CDR3 length is 14 residues. Germline-derived CDR1 and CDR2 are KGHSH and LQKENI. The CDR3 DNA reads as TGTGCCAGCTCACAACAGGGTTTCGATCAGCCCCAGCATTTT. It encodes CASSQQGFDQPQHF.

The chain recombines TRBV19 with TRBJ1-5; 12 bases fit TRBD1. Germline values: CDR1 LNHDA, CDR2 SQIVND (reference sequence). Trimming cost V 4 bases and J 7 bases; bases outside gene matches: 2. CDR3 length equals 14 residues. CDR3 residues: CASSRGTGGQPQHF. CDR3 nucleotides: TGTGCCAGTAGTAGGGGGACAGGGGGCCAGCCCCAGCATTTT.

The V call is TRBV2, the J call TRBJ2-3, with D maybe TRBD2 (5 bases). CDR1 and CDR2 from the germline V gene are SNHLY and FYNNEI. The CDR3 runs to 15 residues. With 0 bases removed from V and 3 bases from J, the gap between germline ends came to 10 bases. CDR3 DNA: TGTGCCAGCAGTGAAGCGGGAGTGGGTACAGATACGCAGTATTTT. Translating gives CASSEAGVGTDTQYF.

This sequence joins TRBV11-2 and TRBJ1-1, with D possibly being TRBD1 (6 bases). The CDR3 sequence is 16 residues long. The germline V gene encodes CDR1 SGHAT and CDR2 FQNNGV. V lost 7 bases and J 0 bases, leaving 18 bases between the germline ends. The CDR3 region has the DNA TGTGCCAGCACCCAAATCAGGGGTAAAATGAACACTGAAGCTTTCTTT. Its protein is CASTQIRGKMNTEAFF.

This chain links TRBV9 with TRBJ1-1; D might be TRBD1 (6 bases). CDR1 is SGDLS and CDR2 is YYNGEE in the germline V gene. The CDR3 is 17 amino acids. Trimming left V 0 bases short and J 4 bases short, with 19 bases between. CDR3 sequence: CASSVGAGAGTRTEAFF. CDR3 coding DNA: TGTGCCAGCAGCGTAGGTGCAGGGGCAGGGACGCGCACTGAAGCTTTCTTT.

V gene TRBV7-2 combines with J gene TRBJ1-5; 8 nucleotides agree with TRBD1. The CDR3 is made up of 13 amino acids. The junction had 1 base not matched to a gene; V was cut back by 5 bases and J by 4 bases. Germline assignment: CDR1 SGHTA and CDR2 FQGNSA. CDR3 amino acids: CASSGTGNQPQHF. As DNA, the CDR3 is TGTGCCAGCAGCGGGACAGGAAATCAGCCCCAGCATTTT.

This chain links TRBV7-6 with TRBJ2-7, with a weak D call TRBD2 (7 bases). V was pared by 1 base and J by 4 bases, with 11 bases between. This CDR3 is 14 amino acids long. CDR1 is SGHVS, CDR2 FNYEAQ, per germline. For the CDR3, the DNA is TGTGCCAGCAGCTTAGATGAGGGGGGGTACGAGCAGTACTTC. Translation: CASSLDEGGYEQYF.